The 30 T cell receptor beta chains in this list originate from one sample, sequenced in a study of T cells after yellow fever vaccination. TCRdb reprocessed the 5' RACE reads via MiXCR and lists one record per CDR3 protein. This table has 200,000 to 300,000 distinct CDR3 sequences, 6.5% to 7.5% appearing once. The sequenced sample was CD4+ T cells sorted from PBMCs, obtained on the day of the yellow fever booster vaccination. The receptors come from a man under 40 who received the YFV17D yellow fever vaccine.

The sample holds many counts of this clonotype. V and J are TRBV5-1 and TRBJ2-1; 10 bases align to TRBD2. The CDR3 is 14 amino acids. V dropped 4 bases and J dropped 10; count of bases not matched to a gene: 8. Looked up from germline, CDR1 is SGHRS and CDR2 is YFSETQ. CDR3 region: CASSPTSGMEEQFF. CDR3 DNA: TGCGCCAGCAGCCCCACTAGCGGGATGGAGGAGCAGTTCTTC.

The chain links TRBV5-4 to TRBJ2-1, with D hard to call. V gave up 5 bases and J gave up 10 bases, with 13 bases separating them. The CDR3 loop spans 12 amino acids. CDR1 SGHNT and CDR2 YYREEE come from the germline V gene (reference sequence). CDR3 sequence: CASSPAKGEQFF. CDR3 DNA: TGTGCCAGCAGTCCCGCCAAAGGCGAGCAGTTCTTC. Using reference TRBV5-4 and TRBJ2-1 for the parts outside the CDR3, the full variable domain is ETGVTQSPTHLIKTRGQQVTLRCSSQSGHNTVSWYQQALGQGPQFIFQYYREEENGRGNFPPRFSGLQFPNYSSELNVNALELDDSALYLCASSPAKGEQFFGPGTRLTVL.

V gene TRBV11-2 combines with J gene TRBJ2-1; D possibly uses TRBD1 or TRBD2 (6 bases each). The V gene lost 1 base and the J gene lost 7 bases, with 17 bases spanning the gap. Germline values: CDR1 SGHAT, CDR2 FQNNGV. This CDR3 has 16 amino acids. In DNA form, the CDR3 reads TGTGCCAGCAGCTTAGCGGGGGCCCCCGCGGGGAATGAGCAGTTCTTC. Translation gives CASSLAGAPAGNEQFF.

The chain recombines TRBV10-3 with TRBJ2-3, with TRBD2 identical over 10 bases. In germline, CDR1 is ENHRY, CDR2 SYGVKD. The CDR3 is made up of 15 amino acids. After removal of 4 bases from V and 2 bases from J, the junction contained 3 bases not matched to a gene. CDR3 region: CAISAGLALTDTQYF. The CDR3 DNA follows: TGTGCCATCAGTGCGGGACTAGCGCTCACAGATACGCAGTATTTT.

The table lists this clonotype with a few counts. The chain combines TRBV20-1 with TRBJ2-2, with 8 nucleotides matching TRBD1. This CDR3 contains 16 residues. Looked up from germline, CDR1 is DFQATT and CDR2 is SNEGSKA (reference sequence). V dropped 2 bases and J dropped 0; count of bases not matched to a gene: 5. The CDR3 reads CSARIRGPANTGELFF. The CDR3 DNA follows: TGCAGTGCTAGAATCAGGGGGCCCGCGAACACCGGGGAGCTGTTTTTT.

This clonotype was found many times. V usage is TRBV24-1 and J usage is TRBJ2-1; possible D gene TRBD2, 5 bases. The CDR3 runs 15 residues. CDR1 is KGHDR and CDR2 is SFDVKD in the germline V gene. V lost 2 bases, J lost 9 bases, and 16 bases lay in between. The CDR3 protein is CATSDSPDRAGEQFF. CDR3 nucleotides: TGTGCCACCAGTGATTCCCCGGACCGGGCGGGTGAGCAGTTCTTC.

This clonotype was detected a few times. This sequence joins TRBV20-1 and TRBJ1-2, with D perhaps TRBD1 (5 bases). The CDR3 runs 12 residues. The V gene's germline CDR1 is DFQATT and CDR2 SNEGSKA (reference sequence). The CDR3 nucleotides read TGCCTAGTGCAGGGAGGCTCACCTGGCTACACCTTC. Amino acid sequence: CLVQGGSPGYTF.

The chain employs TRBV6-4 and TRBJ2-5, with a tentative D call TRBD2 (7 bases). V lost 2 bases and J 5 bases, leaving 24 bases between the germline ends. The CDR3 has 18 amino acids. Germline values: CDR1 MRHNA, CDR2 SNTAGT. The CDR3 DNA follows: TGTGCCAGCAGTGACGGGGGGGCAGGAACCCGGCGGGTGGAGACCCAGTACTTC. Translated: CASSDGGAGTRRVETQYF.

This clonotype was detected many times. The chain combines TRBV7-2 with TRBJ2-1; D is perhaps TRBD2 (5 bases). Germline CDR1 reads SGHTA; CDR2 reads FQGNSA. The CDR3 is 14 amino acids. V was pared by 1 base and J by 4 bases, with 8 bases between. CDR3 amino acids: CASSLGTLYNEQFF. The CDR3 DNA reads TGTGCCAGCAGCTTAGGGACTTTGTACAATGAGCAGTTCTTC.

This clonotype appeared a few times. This chain joins TRBV5-5 and TRBJ2-2, with D unclear. Germline CDR1 and CDR2: SGHKS and YYEKEE (reference sequence). CDR3 length equals 13 residues. With 0 bases removed from V and 9 bases from J, the gap between germline ends came to 9 bases. The CDR3 sequence is CASSLASRRELFF. The CDR3 DNA is TGTGCCAGCAGCTTGGCCAGCAGACGGGAGCTGTTTTTT.

This clonotype was detected only a few times. This chain joins TRBV5-1 and TRBJ2-7; D perhaps matches TRBD2 (5 bases). From germline, CDR1 is SGHRS and CDR2 YFSETQ. The CDR3 extends over 15 amino acids. Trimming took off 4 bases at V and 2 bases at J, with 16 bases between the two ends. CDR3 DNA: TGCGCCAGCAGCCCCGCGGAGGCGCACCCCTACGAGCAGTACTTC. Protein: CASSPAEAHPYEQYF. The whole variable domain, filled in from reference TRBV5-1 and TRBJ2-7, reads KAGVTQTPRYLIKTRGQQVTLSCSPISGHRSVSWYQQTPGQGLQFLFEYFSETQRNKGNFPGRFSGRQFSNSRSEMNVSTLELGDSALYLCASSPAEAHPYEQYFGPGTRLTVT.

This clonotype was seen at least ten times. Written as DNA, the CDR3 is TGTGCCAGCAGTTATCAAGGTCTCCGGGGTCCGGGCCATAATGAGCAGTTCTTC. It yields the protein CASSYQGLRGPGHNEQFF. The chain combines TRBV6-2 or TRBV6-3 with TRBJ2-1, with D possibly TRBD2 on 5 matching bases. Between the trimmed V and J ends, which lost 3 bases and 7 bases, there was a span of 25 bases. The germline V gene has CDR1 MNHEY and CDR2 SVGEGT. This CDR3 region has 18 residues.

This clonotype has a count of ten or more. The chain recombines TRBV7-2 with TRBJ2-1; D might be TRBD1 (6 bases). This CDR3 is 16 amino acids long. Germline loops: CDR1 SGHTA, CDR2 FQGNSA. V was trimmed by 5 bases and J by 4 bases, leaving 18 bases between them. The CDR3 protein is CASSLVGDKTYNEQFF. The CDR3 nucleotides are TGTGCCAGCAGCCTTGTAGGGGACAAGACATACAATGAGCAGTTCTTC.

This clonotype occurred many times. This sequence joins TRBV20-1 and TRBJ1-1; D gene uncertain. CDR3 length equals 11 residues. V lost 4 bases and J 10 bases, leaving 13 bases between the germline ends. Per the germline V gene, CDR1 is DFQATT and CDR2 is SNEGSKA (reference sequence). The CDR3 sequence is CSATWGAGAFF. The DNA for the CDR3 is TGCAGTGCTACCTGGGGAGCCGGAGCTTTCTTT.

The V gene is TRBV12-3 or TRBV12-4, the J gene TRBJ2-5; a weak D match, TRBD2 (5 bases). CDR3 length: 13 amino acids. V shed 5 bases and J shed 6 bases, with 13 bases lying between them. The DNA of the CDR3 is TGTGCCAGCAGTCCAGAAACGGGGAAGACCCAGTACTTC. Translated, it gives CASSPETGKTQYF.

This clonotype appeared a few times. This rearrangement joins TRBV18 to TRBJ1-2; D is unresolved. The CDR3 consists of 14 residues. Trimming removed 2 bases at V and 0 bases at J, with 7 bases between. Germline loops: CDR1 KGHSH, CDR2 LQKENI. This CDR3 reads CASSPYTSNYGYTF. CDR3 DNA sequence: TGTGCCAGCTCACCATACACCTCTAACTATGGCTACACCTTC.

The chain combines TRBV28 with TRBJ1-1; D possibly corresponds to TRBD1 (5 bases). CDR3 size: 13 residues. Germline-derived CDR1 and CDR2 are MDHEN and SYDVKM. V gave up 7 bases and J gave up 5 bases, with 14 bases separating them. The CDR3, as DNA: TGTGCCAGCAACGTATTGGGGGGGACTGAAGCTTTCTTT. Translating it yields CASNVLGGTEAFF.

This clonotype was counted a few times. The chain links TRBV11-2 to TRBJ2-6, with TRBD2 matching 7 bases. From germline, CDR1 is SGHAT and CDR2 FQNNGV. V shed 1 base and J 0 bases; nucleotides not matched to a gene: 12. The CDR3 is 20 residues long. CDR3 protein: CASSLVGGDGAYSGANVLTF. CDR3 nucleotide sequence: TGTGCCAGCAGCTTAGTTGGGGGGGATGGTGCTTACTCTGGGGCCAACGTCCTGACTTTC.

Here the CDR3 reads CSVTRGTGGYEQYF. CDR3 nucleotide sequence: TGCAGCGTCACCCGGGGGACAGGGGGATACGAGCAGTACTTC. The chain combines TRBV29-1 with TRBJ2-7; 11 bases are shared with TRBD1. The CDR3 has 14 amino acids. The junction had 8 bases not matched to a gene; V was cut back by 6 bases and J by 4 bases. The germline V gene has CDR1 SQVTM and CDR2 ANQGSEA.

This clonotype was found many times. The rearrangement uses TRBV9 and TRBJ2-7; 10 positions match TRBD1. V was pared by 4 bases and J by 4 bases, with 5 bases of the junction left unmatched. Germline CDR1 SGDLS, CDR2 YYNGEE. This CDR3 has 14 amino acids. As DNA, the CDR3 is TGTGCCAGCAGCTTCGGACAGGGGGAGTACGAGCAGTACTTC. The encoded protein is CASSFGQGEYEQYF.

The chain links TRBV5-6 to TRBJ2-1; a possible D gene is TRBD1 (5 bases). CDR3 length equals 18 residues. Trimming removed 4 bases from V and 9 bases from J, with 29 bases in between. Per germline, CDR1 SGHDT and CDR2 YYEEEE. The CDR3 region has the DNA TGTGCCAGCAGCGCCGGGCGATCCGGCAGGGTTACGGACGCTGAGCAGTTCTTC. It translates to CASSAGRSGRVTDAEQFF.

This clonotype was detected many times. The chain is built from TRBV7-6 and TRBJ2-2, with 10 bases lining up with TRBD2. Germline values: CDR1 SGHVS, CDR2 FNYEAQ. V dropped 6 bases and J dropped 4; count of bases not matched to a gene: 8. The CDR3 loop spans 16 amino acids. The CDR3 sequence: CASSPGLAAITGELFF. DNA for the CDR3: TGTGCCAGCAGTCCCGGACTAGCGGCGATCACCGGGGAGCTGTTTTTT. The complete variable domain, with remaining parts taken from reference TRBV7-6 and TRBJ2-2, reads GAGVSQSPRYKVTKRGQDVALRCDPISGHVSLYWYRQALGQGPEFLTYFNYEAQQDKSGLPNDRFSAERPEGSISTLTIQRTEQRDSAMYRCASSPGLAAITGELFFGEGSRLTVL.

This chain connects TRBV20-1 to TRBJ1-5, with a possible D match to TRBD1 (5 bases). V lost 6 bases and J lost 2, with 11 bases in between. Germline V gene data show CDR1 as DFQATT and CDR2 as SNEGSKA (reference sequence). CDR3 length equals 13 residues. The CDR3 bases are TGCAGTGCCGAGGAAGGGGGCAATCAGCCCCAGCATTTT. Protein: CSAEEGGNQPQHF.

The chain uses TRBV10-3 and TRBJ1-6, with TRBD1 matching 7 bases. With 11 bases clipped from V and 9 bases from J, the junction kept 13 bases outside the gene matches. This CDR3 spans 14 amino acids. CDR1 and CDR2 (germline): ENHRY, SYGVKD. The CDR3 DNA is TGTGCCGCCCGACAGGGTAGATTTGGTTCACCCCTCCACTTT. This encodes CAARQGRFGSPLHF.

This clonotype has just a few counts. The V and J genes are TRBV7-2 and TRBJ2-3, with 11 nucleotides matching TRBD2. The J segment lost 4 bases and the V segment lost 1 base, leaving 7 bases of the junction unmatched. CDR1 SGHTA and CDR2 FQGNSA come from the germline V gene. The CDR3 totals 17 residues. The CDR3, as DNA: TGTGCCAGCAGCTTAGTCCGGGATAGCGGGAGGGCAGATACGCAGTATTTT. It is translated as CASSLVRDSGRADTQYF.

The genes are TRBV20-1 and TRBJ2-1; D uncertain. CDR3 length: 13 residues. Germline assignment: CDR1 DFQATT and CDR2 SNEGSKA (reference sequence). Trimming stripped 3 bases from V and 2 bases from J, with 8 bases between. In DNA form, the CDR3 reads TGCAGTGCTAGGAGAGACACCTACAATGAGCAGTTCTTC. It specifies CSARRDTYNEQFF.

The genes are TRBV19 and TRBJ1-1; possible D gene TRBD1, 5 bases. The germline V gene has CDR1 LNHDA and CDR2 SQIVND (reference sequence). V lost 3 bases and J 5 bases, leaving 13 bases between the germline ends. The CDR3 totals 14 residues. The CDR3 coding sequence is TGTGCCAGTAGTATCGAGGGGATTGGAACTGAAGCTTTCTTT. This codes for CASSIEGIGTEAFF.

In this sample, this clonotype turned up a few times. This rearrangement joins TRBV14 to TRBJ2-3; 7 nucleotides agree with TRBD1. Germline V gene lookup returns CDR1 SGHDN and CDR2 FVKESK. The CDR3 extends over 16 amino acids. The trim removed 4 bases at V and 2 bases at J, leaving 9 bases unmatched. CDR3 bases: TGTGCCAGCAGCCGCAAGACAGGGTATTACACAGATACGCAGTATTTT. It encodes CASSRKTGYYTDTQYF.

This clonotype was counted ten times or more. CDR3 amino acids: CASRLAGDGNEQFF. The DNA of the CDR3 is TGCGCCAGCAGACTAGCGGGAGATGGTAATGAGCAGTTCTTC. The chain uses TRBV5-1 and TRBJ2-1; 11 bases are shared with TRBD2. V lost 5 bases and J lost 7; bases outside the gene matches: 5. The CDR3 has 14 residues. Germline assignment: CDR1 SGHRS and CDR2 YFSETQ.

This clonotype was seen many times. The V gene is TRBV6-2 or TRBV6-3, the J gene TRBJ2-5; 8 bases are shared with TRBD2. Trimming cost V 5 bases and J 3 bases; bases outside gene matches: 8. This CDR3 has 15 residues. The germline gives CDR1 MNHEY, CDR2 SVGEGT. The CDR3 DNA sequence: TGTGCCAGCAGTCGACTAGCGAGTAAAGAAGAGACCCAGTACTTC. Protein product: CASSRLASKEETQYF.